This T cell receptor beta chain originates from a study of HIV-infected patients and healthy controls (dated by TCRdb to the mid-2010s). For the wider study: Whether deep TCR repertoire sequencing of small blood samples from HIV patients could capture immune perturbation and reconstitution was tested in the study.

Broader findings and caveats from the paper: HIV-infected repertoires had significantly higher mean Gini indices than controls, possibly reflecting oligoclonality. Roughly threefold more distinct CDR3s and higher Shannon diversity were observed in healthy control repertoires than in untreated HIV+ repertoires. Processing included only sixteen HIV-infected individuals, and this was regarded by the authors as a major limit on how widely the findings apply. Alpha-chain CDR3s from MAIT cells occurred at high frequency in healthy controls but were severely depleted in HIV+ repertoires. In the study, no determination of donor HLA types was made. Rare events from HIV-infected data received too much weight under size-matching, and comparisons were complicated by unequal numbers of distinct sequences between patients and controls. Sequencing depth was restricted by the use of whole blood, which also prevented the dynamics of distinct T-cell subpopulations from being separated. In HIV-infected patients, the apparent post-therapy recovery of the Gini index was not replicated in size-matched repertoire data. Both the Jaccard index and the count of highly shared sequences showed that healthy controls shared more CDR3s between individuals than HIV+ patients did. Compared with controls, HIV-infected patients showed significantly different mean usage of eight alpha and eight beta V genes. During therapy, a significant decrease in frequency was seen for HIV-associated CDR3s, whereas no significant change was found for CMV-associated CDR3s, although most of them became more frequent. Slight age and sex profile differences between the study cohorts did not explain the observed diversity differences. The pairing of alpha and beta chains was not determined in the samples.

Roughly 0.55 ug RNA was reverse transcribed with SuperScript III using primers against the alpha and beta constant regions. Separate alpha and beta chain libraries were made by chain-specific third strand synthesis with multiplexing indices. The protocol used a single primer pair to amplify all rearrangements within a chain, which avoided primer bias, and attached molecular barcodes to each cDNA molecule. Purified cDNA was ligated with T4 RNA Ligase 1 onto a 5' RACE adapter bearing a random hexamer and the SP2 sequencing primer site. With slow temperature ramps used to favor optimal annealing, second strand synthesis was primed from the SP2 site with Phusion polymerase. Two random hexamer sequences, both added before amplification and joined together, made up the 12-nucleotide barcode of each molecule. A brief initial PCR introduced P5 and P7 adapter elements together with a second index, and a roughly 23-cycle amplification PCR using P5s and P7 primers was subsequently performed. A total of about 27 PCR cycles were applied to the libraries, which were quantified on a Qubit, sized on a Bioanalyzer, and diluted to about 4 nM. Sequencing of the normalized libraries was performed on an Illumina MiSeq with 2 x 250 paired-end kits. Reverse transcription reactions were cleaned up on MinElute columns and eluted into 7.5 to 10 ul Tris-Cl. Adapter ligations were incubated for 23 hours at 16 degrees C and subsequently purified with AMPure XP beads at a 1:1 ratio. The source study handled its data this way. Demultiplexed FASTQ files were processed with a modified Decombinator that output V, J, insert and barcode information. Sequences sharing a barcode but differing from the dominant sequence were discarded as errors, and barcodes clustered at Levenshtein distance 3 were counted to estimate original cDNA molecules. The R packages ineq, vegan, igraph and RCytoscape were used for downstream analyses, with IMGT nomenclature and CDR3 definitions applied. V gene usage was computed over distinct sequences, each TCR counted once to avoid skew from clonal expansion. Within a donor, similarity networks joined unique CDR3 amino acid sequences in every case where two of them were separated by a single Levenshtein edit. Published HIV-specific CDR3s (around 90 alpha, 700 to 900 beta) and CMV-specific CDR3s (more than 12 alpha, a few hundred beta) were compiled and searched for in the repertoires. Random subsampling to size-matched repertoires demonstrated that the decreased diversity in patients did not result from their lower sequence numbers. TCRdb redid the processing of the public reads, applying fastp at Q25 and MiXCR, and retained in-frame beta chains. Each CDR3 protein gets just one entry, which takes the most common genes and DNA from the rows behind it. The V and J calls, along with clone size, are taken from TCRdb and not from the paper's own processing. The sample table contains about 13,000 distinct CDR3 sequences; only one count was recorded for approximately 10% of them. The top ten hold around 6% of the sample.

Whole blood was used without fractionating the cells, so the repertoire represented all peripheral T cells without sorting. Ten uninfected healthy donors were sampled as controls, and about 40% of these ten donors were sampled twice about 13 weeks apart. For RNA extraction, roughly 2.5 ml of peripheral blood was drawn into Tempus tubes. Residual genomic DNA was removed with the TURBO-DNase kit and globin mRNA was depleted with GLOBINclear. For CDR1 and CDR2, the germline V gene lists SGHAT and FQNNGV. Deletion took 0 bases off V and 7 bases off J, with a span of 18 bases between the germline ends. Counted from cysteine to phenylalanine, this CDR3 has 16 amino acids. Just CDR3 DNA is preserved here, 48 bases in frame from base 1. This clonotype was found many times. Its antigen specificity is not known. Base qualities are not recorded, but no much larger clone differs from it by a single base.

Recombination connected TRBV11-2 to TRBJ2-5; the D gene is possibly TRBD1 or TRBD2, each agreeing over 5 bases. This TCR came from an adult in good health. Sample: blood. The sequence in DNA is TGTGCCAGCAGCTTAGATCGGTACAGCCTCGGGGCGACCCAGTACTTC. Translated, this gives CASSLDRYSLGATQYF.